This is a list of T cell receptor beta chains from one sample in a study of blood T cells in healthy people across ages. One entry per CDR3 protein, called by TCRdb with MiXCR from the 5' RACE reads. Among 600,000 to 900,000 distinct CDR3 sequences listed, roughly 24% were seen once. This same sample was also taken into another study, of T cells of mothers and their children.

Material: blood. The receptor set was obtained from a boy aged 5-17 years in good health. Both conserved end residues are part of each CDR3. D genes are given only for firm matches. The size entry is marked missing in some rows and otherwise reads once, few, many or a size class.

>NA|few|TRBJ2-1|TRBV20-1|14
CSATDLLVRGEQFF
TGCAGTGCTACCGACCTACTAGTTCGCGGTGAGCAGTTCTTC
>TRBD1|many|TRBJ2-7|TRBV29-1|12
CSAVTGIGEQYF
TGCAGCGCTGTGACAGGGATCGGCGAGCAGTACTTC
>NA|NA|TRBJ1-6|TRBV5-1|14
CASSLSAGDSPLHF
TGCGCCAGCAGCTTGTCAGCAGGGGATTCACCCCTCCACTTT
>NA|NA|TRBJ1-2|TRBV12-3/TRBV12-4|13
CASSVEANYGYTF
TGTGCCAGCAGTGTCGAAGCTAACTATGGCTACACCTTC
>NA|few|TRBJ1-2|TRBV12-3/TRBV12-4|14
CASTQAGTNYGYTF
TGTGCCAGCACCCAGGCAGGGACTAACTATGGCTACACCTTC
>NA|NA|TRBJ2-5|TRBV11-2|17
CASSFRWGGLQQETQYF
TGTGCCAGCAGCTTTCGGTGGGGGGGCCTCCAGCAAGAGACCCAGTACTTC
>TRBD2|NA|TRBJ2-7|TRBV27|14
CASIGLAGGHEQYF
TGTGCCAGCATTGGACTAGCGGGGGGGCACGAGCAGTACTTC
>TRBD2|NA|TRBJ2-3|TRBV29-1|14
CSVRLAGGRDTQYF
TGCAGCGTTAGACTAGCGGGGGGGAGAGATACGCAGTATTTT
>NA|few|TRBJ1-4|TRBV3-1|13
CASSRARGEKLFF
TGTGCCAGCAGCCGGGCCCGGGGTGAAAAACTGTTTTTT
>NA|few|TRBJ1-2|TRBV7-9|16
CASSSTSPRRGYGYTF
TGTGCCAGCAGCTCTACGTCCCCTCGGCGGGGCTATGGCTACACCTTC
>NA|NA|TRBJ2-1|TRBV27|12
CASSLNQYEQFF
TGTGCCAGCAGTTTAAATCAATACGAGCAGTTCTTC
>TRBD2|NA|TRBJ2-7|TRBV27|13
CAGGSERGYEQYF
TGTGCCGGCGGGTCCGAGCGGGGGTACGAGCAGTACTTC
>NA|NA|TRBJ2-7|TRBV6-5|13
CASRGQPTYEQYF
TGTGCCAGTAGAGGACAGCCCACCTACGAGCAGTACTTC
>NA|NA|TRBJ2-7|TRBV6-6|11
CASTQLYEQYF
TGTGCCAGCACCCAACTCTACGAGCAGTACTTC
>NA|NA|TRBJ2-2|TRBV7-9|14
CASSLDGSTGELFF
TGTGCCAGCAGCTTAGACGGTTCCACCGGGGAGCTGTTTTTT
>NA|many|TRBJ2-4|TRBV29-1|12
CSVERAGNIQYF
TGCAGCGTTGAACGGGCGGGGAACATTCAGTACTTC
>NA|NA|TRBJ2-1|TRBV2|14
CASSEKVSYNEQFF
TGTGCCAGCAGTGAAAAGGTATCCTACAATGAGCAGTTCTTC
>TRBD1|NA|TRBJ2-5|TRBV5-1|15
CASSRDRVRTETQYF
TGCGCCAGCAGCCGGGACAGGGTAAGGACGGAGACCCAGTACTTC
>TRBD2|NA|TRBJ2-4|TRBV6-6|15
CASMGSGGARNIQYF
TGTGCCAGCATGGGTAGCGGGGGGGCTCGGAACATTCAGTACTTC
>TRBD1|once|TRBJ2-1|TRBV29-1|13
CSVQQTGRWGQFF
TGCAGCGTTCAACAGACAGGGCGGTGGGGGCAGTTCTTC
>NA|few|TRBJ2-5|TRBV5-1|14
CASSRESPQETQYF
TGCGCCAGCAGCCGGGAATCGCCTCAAGAGACCCAGTACTTC
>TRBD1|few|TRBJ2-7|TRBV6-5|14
CASSYWDRVYEQYF
TGTGCCAGCAGTTACTGGGACAGGGTGTACGAGCAGTACTTC
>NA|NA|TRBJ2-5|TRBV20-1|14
CSARDRAGQETQYF
TGCAGTGCTAGAGATCGAGCGGGCCAAGAGACCCAGTACTTC
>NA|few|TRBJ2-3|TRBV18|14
CASSPLEATDTQYF
TGTGCCAGCTCACCATTGGAAGCGACAGATACGCAGTATTTT
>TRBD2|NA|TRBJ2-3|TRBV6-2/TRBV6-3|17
CASPTSGGASSTDTQYF
TGTGCCAGTCCCACTAGCGGGGGGGCCAGCAGCACAGATACGCAGTATTTT
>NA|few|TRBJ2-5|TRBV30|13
CAWSVGSLETQYF
TGTGCCTGGAGTGTGGGAAGTCTAGAGACCCAGTACTTC
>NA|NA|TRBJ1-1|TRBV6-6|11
CASTPGTEAFF
TGTGCCAGCACCCCGGGCACTGAAGCTTTCTTT
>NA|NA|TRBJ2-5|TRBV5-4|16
CASSLVRGGKTETQYF
TGTGCCAGCAGCTTGGTGAGGGGAGGAAAGACGGAGACCCAGTACTTC
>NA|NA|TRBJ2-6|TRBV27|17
CASSGGQLLSGANVLTF
TGTGCCAGCAGTGGCGGGCAGCTCCTCTCTGGGGCCAACGTCCTGACTTTC
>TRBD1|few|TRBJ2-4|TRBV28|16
CASSPTGQGNKNIQYF
TGTGCCAGCAGTCCCACGGGACAGGGGAACAAAAACATTCAGTACTTC
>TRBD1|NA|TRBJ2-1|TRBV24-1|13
CATGTGSYNEQFF
TGTGCCACAGGGACAGGGTCCTACAATGAGCAGTTCTTC
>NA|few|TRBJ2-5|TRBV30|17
CAWSDGVRVDATETQYF
TGTGCCTGGAGTGACGGGGTCAGGGTAGACGCGACCGAGACCCAGTACTTC
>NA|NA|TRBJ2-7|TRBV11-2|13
CASSLDSVYEQYF
TGTGCCAGCAGCTTAGATTCAGTCTACGAGCAGTACTTC
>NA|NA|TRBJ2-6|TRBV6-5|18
CASSYEGGLSSGANVLTF
TGTGCCAGCAGTTACGAGGGCGGCTTAAGCTCTGGGGCCAACGTCCTGACTTTC
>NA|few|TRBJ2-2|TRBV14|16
CASSQASGPNTGELFF
TGTGCCAGCAGCCAAGCATCTGGACCTAACACCGGGGAGCTGTTTTTT
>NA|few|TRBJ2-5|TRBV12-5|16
CASGFYVRDTGETQYF
TGTGCTAGTGGTTTCTACGTCCGGGACACAGGGGAGACCCAGTACTTC
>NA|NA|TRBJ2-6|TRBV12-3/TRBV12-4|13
CASKVIGANVLTF
TGTGCCAGCAAAGTTATCGGGGCCAACGTCCTGACTTTC
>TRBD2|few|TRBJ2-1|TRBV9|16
CASSTPSSGAGNEQFF
TGTGCCAGCAGCACCCCATCGAGCGGGGCAGGCAATGAGCAGTTCTTC
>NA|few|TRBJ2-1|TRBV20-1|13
CSAPGKSGSEQFF
TGCAGTGCTCCCGGTAAAAGCGGTTCAGAGCAGTTCTTC
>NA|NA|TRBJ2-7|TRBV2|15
CASSDVQPHVYEQYF
TGTGCCAGCAGTGATGTACAACCCCATGTGTACGAGCAGTACTTC
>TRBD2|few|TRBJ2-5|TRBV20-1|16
CSARGTSGGPSETQYF
TGCAGTGCTAGGGGGACTAGCGGGGGGCCATCAGAGACCCAGTACTTC
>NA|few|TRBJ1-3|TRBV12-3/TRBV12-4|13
CASRRGAGNTIYF
TGTGCCAGCAGGAGGGGGGCTGGAAACACCATATATTTT
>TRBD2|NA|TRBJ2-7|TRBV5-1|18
CASSLGGLAGANSYEQYF
TGCGCCAGCAGCTTGGGGGGACTAGCGGGGGCTAACTCCTACGAGCAGTACTTC
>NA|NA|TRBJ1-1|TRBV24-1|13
CATREGTNTEAFF
TGTGCCACCAGGGAGGGGACGAACACTGAAGCTTTCTTT
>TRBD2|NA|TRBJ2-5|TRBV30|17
CAWSVGGSGGGRETQYF
TGTGCCTGGAGTGTGGGAGGTAGCGGGGGTGGAAGAGAGACCCAGTACTTC
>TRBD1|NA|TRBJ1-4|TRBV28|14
CASSFGQEREKLFF
TGTGCCAGCAGTTTCGGACAGGAGCGTGAAAAACTGTTTTTT
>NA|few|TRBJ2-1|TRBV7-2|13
CASSQTTYNEQFF
TGTGCCAGCAGCCAGACTACCTACAATGAGCAGTTCTTC
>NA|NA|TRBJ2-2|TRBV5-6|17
CASSLFLASPYTGELFF
TGTGCCAGCAGCTTGTTCCTCGCTTCCCCGTACACCGGGGAGCTGTTTTTT
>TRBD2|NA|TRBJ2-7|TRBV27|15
CASSYKETSGYEQYF
TGTGCCAGCAGTTATAAGGAGACTAGCGGATACGAGCAGTACTTC
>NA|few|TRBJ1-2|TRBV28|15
CASSSPGANPMDYTF
TGTGCCAGCAGTTCCCCGGGGGCGAACCCTATGGACTACACCTTC
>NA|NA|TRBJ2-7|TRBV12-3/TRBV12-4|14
CASSPRRRGGEQYF
TGTGCCAGCAGTCCCCGGCGGAGAGGGGGCGAGCAGTACTTC
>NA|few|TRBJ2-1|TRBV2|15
CASSEFAESYNEQFF
TGTGCCAGCAGTGAGTTTGCGGAATCCTACAATGAGCAGTTCTTC
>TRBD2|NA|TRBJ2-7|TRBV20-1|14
CSARELAGFDEQYF
TGCAGTGCTAGAGAGCTAGCGGGGTTCGACGAGCAGTACTTC
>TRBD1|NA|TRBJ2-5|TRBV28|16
CASSSLPTGGGETQYF
TGTGCCAGCAGTTCCCTCCCGACAGGGGGCGGGGAGACCCAGTACTTC
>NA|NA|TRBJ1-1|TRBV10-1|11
CASSEGRNAFF
TGCGCCAGCAGTGAGGGCAGGAACGCTTTCTTT
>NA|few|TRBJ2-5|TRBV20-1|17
CSARDWGADREGETQYF
TGCAGTGCTAGAGATTGGGGCGCGGACAGGGAGGGAGAGACCCAGTACTTC
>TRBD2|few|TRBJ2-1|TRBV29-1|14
CSVTSGSSYNEQFF
TGCAGCGTCACTAGCGGGTCCTCCTACAATGAGCAGTTCTTC